A selection of T cell receptor beta chains follows, all from one sample in a study of Ad26.COV2.S vaccination and SARS-CoV-2 variants. Measured with immunoSEQ multiplex PCR; TCRdb has only the in-frame clones, and not every one. The sample yields some 350,000 clones, roughly 84% seen once. The starting material was peripheral blood, obtained in a trial of Ad26.COV2.S vaccine versus placebo. The receptor source for this set is a person aged 18-65 years who received the Ad26.COV2.S COVID-19 vaccine or a placebo. Each CDR3 is given with its conserved first and last residue. A D gene is named only where the DNA matches it firmly. Clone size, where shown, is once, few, many, or a class for clones that have expanded.

abundance: once; d_gene: TRBD2; j_gene: TRBJ2-5; v_gene: TRBV7-2; CDR3nt: TGTGCCAGCAGGCCCGGACTAGCGGGAGGGCTCGAGACCCAGTACTTC; CDR3aa: CASRPGLAGGLETQYF
abundance: once; d_gene: NA; j_gene: TRBJ1-5; v_gene: TRBV7-9; CDR3nt: TGTGCCAGCAGCTCCGCAGGGGATGGTCAGCCCCAGCATTTT; CDR3aa: CASSSAGDGQPQHF
abundance: NA; d_gene: TRBD2; j_gene: TRBJ2-1; v_gene: TRBV6-2/TRBV6-3; CDR3nt: TGTGCCAGCAGCCTAAATCCTTCTGGCGGGAGGTCAAATGAGCAGTTCTTC; CDR3aa: CASSLNPSGGRSNEQFF
abundance: NA; d_gene: NA; j_gene: TRBJ1-3; v_gene: TRBV12-3/TRBV12-4; CDR3nt: TGTGCCAGCAGTTTAACTTGGGGCCCAAGTACCTATTTT; CDR3aa: CASSLTWGPSTYF
abundance: NA; d_gene: NA; j_gene: TRBJ1-5; v_gene: TRBV7-9; CDR3nt: TGTGCCAGCAGCTCACTATCGTCCAATCAGCCCCAGCATTTT; CDR3aa: CASSSLSSNQPQHF
abundance: NA; d_gene: NA; j_gene: TRBJ2-3; v_gene: TRBV5-1; CDR3nt: TGCGCCAGCAGCCTCGTTGGGGCAGGCCAGATAAGCACAGATACGCAGTATTTT; CDR3aa: CASSLVGAGQISTDTQYF
abundance: NA; d_gene: NA; j_gene: TRBJ2-5; v_gene: TRBV5-1; CDR3nt: TGCGCCAGCAGCTTGGCCCCCCCTGAATCGGAGACCCAGTACTTC; CDR3aa: CASSLAPPESETQYF
abundance: NA; d_gene: NA; j_gene: TRBJ1-3; v_gene: TRBV19; CDR3nt: TGTGCCAGTAGTAGCACAGCCAACTCTGGAAACACCATATATTTT; CDR3aa: CASSSTANSGNTIYF
abundance: NA; d_gene: TRBD1; j_gene: TRBJ1-4; v_gene: TRBV19; CDR3nt: TGTGCCAGTAGTATGGCGGGACAGGGTTTAAGAGGGCCGAATGAAAAACTGTTTTTT; CDR3aa: CASSMAGQGLRGPNEKLFF
abundance: NA; d_gene: NA; j_gene: TRBJ1-1; v_gene: TRBV10-3; CDR3nt: TGTGCCATCAGTGAGTCAGAGGGGTGGAACACTGAAGCTTTCTTT; CDR3aa: CAISESEGWNTEAFF
abundance: NA; d_gene: NA; j_gene: TRBJ2-5; v_gene: TRBV2; CDR3nt: TGTGCCAGCACCGGTAGGGTTCCGGAGACCCAGTACTTC; CDR3aa: CASTGRVPETQYF
abundance: NA; d_gene: NA; j_gene: TRBJ1-2; v_gene: TRBV3-1/TRBV3-2; CDR3nt: TGTGCCAGCAGAGGCCCTGTCCTTACGGGCTACACCTTC; CDR3aa: CASRGPVLTGYTF
abundance: NA; d_gene: TRBD1; j_gene: TRBJ1-1; v_gene: TRBV6-2/TRBV6-3; CDR3nt: TGTGCCAGCAGCGCCGGGACAGGGGTTCCGCGTAGAGCTTTCTTT; CDR3aa: CASSAGTGVPRRAFF
abundance: NA; d_gene: NA; j_gene: TRBJ2-3; v_gene: TRBV7-6; CDR3nt: TGTGCCAGCAGCCTCGGGGGGCTCACAGATACGCAGTATTTT; CDR3aa: CASSLGGLTDTQYF
abundance: many; d_gene: TRBD1; j_gene: TRBJ1-2; v_gene: TRBV20-1; CDR3nt: TGCAGTGCTAGTGGTCCAGGGGGTGAGGGCTACACCTTC; CDR3aa: CSASGPGGEGYTF
abundance: NA; d_gene: NA; j_gene: TRBJ1-5; v_gene: TRBV11-2; CDR3nt: TGTGCCAGCAGTTTCGGGGGGGCCTCGGGTCAGCCCCAGCATTTT; CDR3aa: CASSFGGASGQPQHF
abundance: many; d_gene: TRBD1; j_gene: TRBJ1-2; v_gene: TRBV5-1; CDR3nt: TGCGCCAGCAGCCAAGTTATGAACAGGGGGCCGCGAGGAAACTATGGCTACACCTTC; CDR3aa: CASSQVMNRGPRGNYGYTF
abundance: NA; d_gene: NA; j_gene: TRBJ1-2; v_gene: TRBV28; CDR3nt: TGTGCCAGCAGTAACACGGTCGAAATTAACGGCTACACCTTC; CDR3aa: CASSNTVEINGYTF
abundance: NA; d_gene: NA; j_gene: TRBJ2-7; v_gene: TRBV29-1; CDR3nt: TGCAGCGCCGGGACTCTCTCTGTCGAGCAGTACTTC; CDR3aa: CSAGTLSVEQYF
abundance: NA; d_gene: NA; j_gene: TRBJ2-1; v_gene: TRBV15; CDR3nt: TGTGCCACCAGCAAGGGGTGGGGGGAAAACTACAATGAGCAGTTCTTC; CDR3aa: CATSKGWGENYNEQFF
abundance: NA; d_gene: NA; j_gene: TRBJ2-6; v_gene: TRBV19; CDR3nt: TGTGCCAGTAGTATAGGATCCTCTGGGGCCAACGTCCTGACTTTC; CDR3aa: CASSIGSSGANVLTF
abundance: NA; d_gene: NA; j_gene: TRBJ2-5; v_gene: TRBV7-2; CDR3nt: TGTGCCAGCAGCTTAGGGACCTTGGGGGAGACCCAGTACTTC; CDR3aa: CASSLGTLGETQYF
abundance: NA; d_gene: NA; j_gene: TRBJ2-3; v_gene: TRBV3-1/TRBV3-2; CDR3nt: TGTGCCAGCAGCCAGTCCCCTACAGATACGCAGTATTTT; CDR3aa: CASSQSPTDTQYF
abundance: NA; d_gene: TRBD1; j_gene: TRBJ2-7; v_gene: TRBV27; CDR3nt: TGTGCCACTTTGGACAGGGCCCACGAGCAGTACTTC; CDR3aa: CATLDRAHEQYF
abundance: NA; d_gene: NA; j_gene: TRBJ1-1; v_gene: TRBV4-1; CDR3nt: TGCGCCAGCAGCCTGGGGACTGAAGCTTTCTTT; CDR3aa: CASSLGTEAFF
abundance: once; d_gene: NA; j_gene: TRBJ2-3; v_gene: TRBV7-9; CDR3nt: TGTGCCAGCAGCTTAGGGGAGAACTGGGCAGATACGCAGTATTTT; CDR3aa: CASSLGENWADTQYF
abundance: NA; d_gene: NA; j_gene: TRBJ1-2; v_gene: TRBV9; CDR3nt: TGTGCCAGCAGCGTAGTGCCGGCTTTGGACTATGGCTACACCTTC; CDR3aa: CASSVVPALDYGYTF
abundance: NA; d_gene: NA; j_gene: TRBJ1-4; v_gene: TRBV7-2; CDR3nt: TGTGCCAGCAGCTTAGACGGACGCGAGGGGGAAAAACTGTTTTTT; CDR3aa: CASSLDGREGEKLFF
abundance: NA; d_gene: TRBD2; j_gene: TRBJ2-5; v_gene: TRBV9; CDR3nt: TGTGCCAGCAGCGTAGGGACTAGCGGGGGAATACAAGAGACCCAGTACTTC; CDR3aa: CASSVGTSGGIQETQYF
abundance: NA; d_gene: NA; j_gene: TRBJ1-2; v_gene: TRBV19; CDR3nt: TGTGCCAGTAGCAGATATCCTGGGGGGTTCGATGGCTACACCTTC; CDR3aa: CASSRYPGGFDGYTF